These 19 T cell receptor beta chains share one sample of origin, sequenced in a study of cytomegalovirus exposure and HLA in healthy donors. The PCR made use of 60 Vbeta and 13 Jbeta primers. The protocol was immunoSEQ multiplex PCR, while the TCRdb copy is restricted to in-frame clones and leaves out a portion. This sample has 180,000 or so clones, with approximately 86% found just once. The sample consisted of PBMCs. These receptors were obtained from a woman aged 25 to 45 in good health and CMV-seronegative.

V usage is TRBV7-3 and J usage is TRBJ2-3; weak D call: TRBD2 (6 bases). The CDR3 has 16 residues. Trimming left V 1 base short and J 0 bases short, with 11 bases between. The germline gives CDR1 SGHTA, CDR2 FQGTGA. In DNA, the CDR3 is TGTGCCAGCAGCTTAAAGGGAGGCTATAGCACAGATACGCAGTATTTT. Protein product: CASSLKGGYSTDTQYF.

The rearrangement uses TRBV6-7 and TRBJ2-7; a weak D match, TRBD2 (6 bases). TRBV6-7 is noted as an ORF with a role that remains uncertain. This CDR3 comprises 19 residues. The V gene lost 0 bases and the J gene lost 1 base, with 22 bases spanning the gap. Here the CDR3 reads CASSYSTQCGGYISYEQYF. DNA for the CDR3: TGTGCCAGCAGTTACTCGACTCAGTGTGGAGGGTATATTTCCTACGAGCAGTACTTC.

This chain joins TRBV28 and TRBJ1-1; 9 nucleotides line up with TRBD1. V shed 5 bases, J shed 10 bases, and the junction held 23 bases outside the gene matches. The germline V gene encodes CDR1 MDHEN and CDR2 SYDVKM. The CDR3 runs 18 residues. Written as DNA, the CDR3 is TGTGCCAGCAGTCCCTGGGGTGGGAACAGGGGGCGAAGTAGGGGAGCTTTCTTT. It specifies CASSPWGGNRGRSRGAFF.

The rearrangement links TRBV7-3 to TRBJ1-3; 9 bases are a match to TRBD1. This CDR3 comprises 18 residues. J lost 4 bases, V lost 5 bases, and 15 bases had no gene match. Germline CDR1 reads SGHTA; CDR2 reads FQGTGA. In DNA form, the CDR3 reads TGTGCCAGCAGCCGAGGAAAATTACAGGGGGCGCCCGGAAACACCATATATTTT. Translated: CASSRGKLQGAPGNTIYF. The complete variable domain, with remaining parts taken from reference TRBV7-3 and TRBJ1-3, reads GAGVSQTPSNKVTEKGKYVELRCDPISGHTALYWYRQSLGQGPEFLIYFQGTGAADDSGLPNDRFFAVRPEGSVSTLKIQRTERGDSAVYLCASSRGKLQGAPGNTIYFGEGSWLTVV.

The chain has TRBV27 and TRBJ2-1; D possibly corresponds to TRBD1 (5 bases). Germline CDR1 and CDR2: MNHEY and SMNVEV (reference sequence). CDR3 length equals 14 residues. V was shortened by 5 bases and J by 8 bases, with 16 bases between the two germline ends. The CDR3 nucleotides read TGTGCCAGCAGTCCCCTCCAGGGTGGGTATGAGCAGTTCTTC. Amino acids: CASSPLQGGYEQFF.

The chain is built from TRBV9 and TRBJ2-3; D is ambiguous. Germline CDR1 and CDR2: SGDLS and YYNGEE. Deletions cut 0 bases from V and 0 bases from J, with 5 bases between. This CDR3 has 14 amino acids. Here the CDR3 reads CASSVGASTDTQYF. The CDR3 coding sequence is TGTGCCAGCAGCGTAGGGGCCAGCACAGATACGCAGTATTTT.

The V gene is TRBV5-6, the J gene TRBJ1-1; the D is unclear. Germline V gene lookup returns CDR1 SGHDT and CDR2 YYEEEE. The CDR3 is 13 residues long. Trimming took off 1 base at V and 4 bases at J, with 8 bases between the two ends. The CDR3 nucleotides read TGTGCCAGCAGCTTGAAGCGGAGCACTGAAGCTTTCTTT. The encoded protein is CASSLKRSTEAFF. The variable domain in full, with the rest retrieved from reference TRBV5-6 and TRBJ1-1, is DAGVTQSPTHLIKTRGQQVTLRCSPKSGHDTVSWYQQALGQGPQFIFQYYEEEERQRGNFPDRFSGHQFPNYSSELNVNALLLGDSALYLCASSLKRSTEAFFGQGTRLTVV.

There are a few counts of this clone. The V and J genes are TRBV7-3 and TRBJ2-6; 12 nucleotides line up with TRBD1. The CDR3 runs 17 residues. The trim removed 6 bases at V and 2 bases at J, leaving 5 bases unmatched. The V gene's germline CDR1 is SGHTA and CDR2 FQGTGA. Here the CDR3 reads CASRSGTGGTGANVLTF. CDR3 sequence (DNA): TGTGCCAGCAGATCCGGGACAGGGGGCACTGGGGCCAACGTCCTGACTTTC.

This chain uses TRBV5-1 with TRBJ1-1; 7 positions match TRBD1. With V trimmed by 2 bases and J by 2 bases, 6 bases remained unmatched. CDR1 and CDR2 (germline): SGHRS, YFSETQ. The CDR3 totals 15 residues. In nucleotides, the CDR3 is TGCGCCAGCAGCTTCCCCGGGACAGACAACACTGAAGCTTTCTTT. It yields the protein CASSFPGTDNTEAFF.

V is TRBV28 and J is TRBJ2-7; 7 bases are shared with TRBD2. This CDR3 contains 15 residues. The ends lost 6 bases at V and 0 bases at J; junction bases unmatched: 8. Germline V gene lookup returns CDR1 MDHEN and CDR2 SYDVKM. The CDR3 nucleotides read TGTGCCAGCAGAATCAACGGGGGGAGCTCCTACGAGCAGTACTTC. Residues: CASRINGGSSYEQYF.

A few counts support this clone. This sample also contains other DNA sequences that code for the same CDR3. The chain is built from TRBV4-1 and TRBJ2-7, with 10 bases matching TRBD1. CDR3 size: 15 residues. Trimming took 2 bases from V and 4 from J; bases not matched to a gene: 5. From germline, CDR1 is MGHRA and CDR2 YSYEKL. As DNA, the CDR3 is TGCGCCAGCAGCCAATCCGGGACAGGGGCGTACGAGCAGTACTTC. Translation gives CASSQSGTGAYEQYF.

The chain combines TRBV6-1 with TRBJ1-1; D unclear. V was cut by 2 bases and J by 12 bases, with 10 bases left in between. The CDR3 covers 11 residues. Germline lookup yields CDR1 MNHNS and CDR2 SASEGT. In nucleotides, the CDR3 is TGTGCCAGCAGTGAACCCCCGTTTCCTTTCTTT. This gives the protein CASSEPPFPFF.

This chain uses TRBV29-1 with TRBJ2-1; 10 bases agree with TRBD2. This CDR3 is 17 amino acids long. The V segment lost 7 bases and the J segment 3 bases; nucleotides outside the gene matches: 15. Germline V lookup: CDR1 SQVTM, CDR2 ANQGSEA. CDR3 sequence: CSGEVPGLAFVYNEQFF. As DNA, the CDR3 is TGCAGCGGAGAAGTGCCGGGACTAGCGTTCGTCTACAATGAGCAGTTCTTC.

The V gene is TRBV4-1, the J gene TRBJ1-4; possible D gene TRBD1, 5 bases. V was trimmed by 3 bases and J by 5 bases, leaving 13 bases between them. CDR3 length: 15 amino acids. The V gene's germline CDR1 is MGHRA and CDR2 YSYEKL. CDR3: CASSHSLDTNEKLFF. CDR3 coding DNA: TGCGCCAGCAGCCATTCCCTGGACACAAATGAAAAACTGTTTTTT.

In DNA form, the CDR3 reads TGTGCCAGCAGGAAAGCGGGAGGGCCCTCGGAGACCCAGTACTTC. This codes for CASRKAGGPSETQYF. The V call is TRBV6-1, the J call TRBJ2-5; 10 bases fit TRBD2. The germline V gene encodes CDR1 MNHNS and CDR2 SASEGT. The CDR3 runs 15 residues. With V trimmed by 6 bases and J by 5 bases, 9 bases remained unmatched.

The chain recombines TRBV6-5 with TRBJ2-4; TRBD2 aligns across 8 bases. With V trimmed by 6 bases and J by 9 bases, 13 bases remained unmatched. The CDR3 covers 15 residues. Germline V CDR1 and CDR2: MNHEY, SVGAGI. The CDR3 coding sequence is TGTGCCAGCAGCCCCGGGGGGGCCCGAGTAAGCATTCAGTACTTC. This translates into CASSPGGARVSIQYF.

The chain has TRBV9 and TRBJ1-1; D gene ambiguous. The V and J ends lost 0 bases and 3 bases respectively, with 21 bases between them. The CDR3 runs 18 residues. Germline V lookup: CDR1 SGDLS, CDR2 YYNGEE. The CDR3 DNA follows: TGTGCCAGCAGCGTAGTCTCTGCGGCCTTCCGAAAAGACACTGAAGCTTTCTTT. It is translated as CASSVVSAAFRKDTEAFF.

This clone was seen once. This chain links TRBV12-2 with TRBJ2-1; TRBD2, the table's D call, was not compared with the DNA. TRBV12-2 is classified as a pseudogene. The length of the CDR3 is 17 residues. The CDR3 nucleotides read TGTGCAAGTCGCTTTTACGGACTAGCGGGGCCCTACAATGAGCAGTTCTTC. Translating gives CASRFYGLAGPYNEQFF.

The chain carries TRBV6-5 and TRBJ2-7; the D gene is possibly TRBD1 (6 bases). The CDR3 contains 15 residues. Germline V gene sequence: CDR1 MNHEY, CDR2 SVGAGI. The germline V and J ends were trimmed by 0 bases and 3 bases, with 12 bases remaining between them. The CDR3 bases are TGTGCCAGCAGTTACTCGGCAGGGGAAATCTACGAGCAGTACTTC. As protein: CASSYSAGEIYEQYF.